This T cell receptor (beta chain) comes out of a study of cytomegalovirus exposure and HLA in healthy donors. The assay was immunoSEQ multiplex PCR, and TCRdb's table has in-frame clones only and misses some. This table has around 120,000 clones, about 90% appearing once. V was pared by 4 bases and J by 11 bases, with 8 bases between. Looked up from germline, CDR1 is SNHLY and CDR2 is FYNNEI. This CDR3 has 11 residues. This TCR was sampled from a woman under 30 in good health and CMV-seronegative. This rearrangement joins TRBV2 to TRBJ1-4; D possibly corresponds to TRBD1 (5 bases). Input material: PBMCs. The CDR3 region is CASSAGTKLFF. CDR3 DNA sequence: TGTGCCAGCAGTGCGGGGACTAAACTGTTTTTT.